This passage covers 24 T cell receptor beta chains from one sample sequenced in a study of T cells after yellow fever vaccination. TCRdb ran MiXCR on the 5' RACE reads and lists one entry per CDR3 protein. Found here are approximately 93,000 distinct CDR3 sequences, roughly 5.8% of them singletons; the top ten hold over 40%. The sample in question was CD8+ T cells sorted from PBMCs, obtained 10 days after the yellow fever booster vaccination. The receptors originated from a young man who received the YFV17D yellow fever vaccine.

This clonotype was seen at least ten times. The chain carries TRBV20-1 and TRBJ2-1; 9 bases are a match to TRBD2. V was clipped by 2 bases and J by 7 bases; unmatched bases: 3. The CDR3 covers 13 residues. Germline values: CDR1 DFQATT, CDR2 SNEGSKA (reference sequence). In DNA, the CDR3 is TGCAGTGCTAGACGGCTAGCGGGAAATGAGCAGTTCTTC. It translates to CSARRLAGNEQFF.

This chain links TRBV12-3 or TRBV12-4 with TRBJ1-3; D call uncertain. CDR3 length equals 17 residues. V gave up 2 bases and J gave up 0 bases, with 14 bases separating them. The CDR3 sequence: CASSLRRESYSGNTIYF. CDR3 bases: TGTGCCAGCAGTTTAAGGAGGGAGAGCTACTCTGGAAACACCATATATTTT.

The chain recombines TRBV5-1 with TRBJ1-1, with 9 bases identical to TRBD1. The CDR3 totals 15 residues. The germline V gene encodes CDR1 SGHRS and CDR2 YFSETQ. The V and J ends lost 1 base and 4 bases, in that order; junction bases with no gene match: 5. CDR3 region: CASSLTGTGFTEAFF. The CDR3 nucleotides are TGCGCCAGCAGCTTGACTGGGACAGGGTTCACTGAAGCTTTCTTT. Based on the CDR3 plus reference TRBV5-1 and TRBJ1-1, the full variable domain is KAGVTQTPRYLIKTRGQQVTLSCSPISGHRSVSWYQQTPGQGLQFLFEYFSETQRNKGNFPGRFSGRQFSNSRSEMNVSTLELGDSALYLCASSLTGTGFTEAFFGQGTRLTVV.

This clonotype was found many times. The chain combines TRBV5-1 with TRBJ2-1; 8 positions agree with TRBD2. The CDR3 loop spans 14 amino acids. Trimming took 5 bases from V and 3 from J; bases not matched to a gene: 4. The germline gives CDR1 SGHRS, CDR2 YFSETQ. The CDR3 DNA is TGCGCCAGCAGAGGCGGGGGGAACTACAATGAGCAGTTCTTC. Protein: CASRGGGNYNEQFF.

In its sample, this clonotype was seen a few times. The rearrangement joins TRBV20-1 to TRBJ1-5, with no clear D. The CDR3 loop spans 15 amino acids. The germline V and J ends were trimmed by 3 bases and 0 bases, with 12 bases remaining between them. CDR1 and CDR2 (germline): DFQATT, SNEGSKA (reference sequence). CDR3 bases: TGCAGTGCTAGTCCCCGGGAGTATAGCAATCAGCCCCAGCATTTT. It translates to CSASPREYSNQPQHF.

This clonotype turned up a few times. The CDR3 sequence: CASSWTQGTVSLNTGELFF. The CDR3 nucleotides read TGTGCCAGCAGTTGGACTCAGGGGACAGTGAGCCTGAACACCGGGGAGCTGTTTTTT. This chain joins TRBV27 and TRBJ2-2; 7 bases line up with TRBD1. Germline V gene sequence: CDR1 MNHEY, CDR2 SMNVEV (reference sequence). The CDR3 loop spans 19 amino acids. Trimming at V came to 4 bases and at J to 1 base, leaving 15 bases not matched to a gene.

This clonotype was found a few times. The gene calls are TRBV28 and TRBJ1-1, with TRBD1 matching over 8 bases. CDR3 size: 14 residues. The germline V gene has CDR1 MDHEN and CDR2 SYDVKM. The trim removed 6 bases at V and 5 bases at J, leaving 8 bases unmatched. The CDR3 protein is CASRDTGGGTEAFF. The CDR3 DNA reads TGTGCCAGCAGGGACACAGGGGGGGGAACTGAAGCTTTCTTT.

This clonotype has at least ten counts. The chain combines TRBV6-5 with TRBJ2-5; D ambiguous. V lost 0 bases, J lost 0 bases, and 11 bases lay in between. CDR1 and CDR2 from the germline V gene are MNHEY and SVGAGI. There are 16 residues in the CDR3. The CDR3 sequence: CASSYSLPPHQETQYF. CDR3 DNA sequence: TGTGCCAGCAGTTACTCGCTGCCACCCCACCAAGAGACCCAGTACTTC.

This chain joins TRBV7-2 and TRBJ2-5, with TRBD2 identical over 8 bases. V shed 6 bases and J 1 base; nucleotides not matched to a gene: 10. The CDR3 is 16 amino acids. Germline V gives CDR1 SGHTA, CDR2 FQGNSA. The DNA of the CDR3 is TGTGCCAGCAGAACCGCGGGAGGAAGGGTCCAAGAGACCCAGTACTTC. It is translated as CASRTAGGRVQETQYF.

The rearrangement links TRBV7-2 to TRBJ2-7; TRBD1 is a possible D gene (5 bases). Trimming took 5 bases from V and 5 from J, leaving 13 bases between them. The germline CDR1 and CDR2 sequences are SGHTA and FQGNSA. The CDR3 has 13 amino acids. CDR3 residues: CASSLGAGDEQYV. The CDR3 DNA follows: TGTGCCAGCAGCCTTGGGGCTGGCGACGAGCAGTACGTC.

This clonotype has only a few counts. The gene calls are TRBV6-1 and TRBJ1-5, with 7 positions matching TRBD1. The CDR3 runs to 13 residues. Trimming removed 6 bases from V and 5 bases from J; junction bases left unmatched: 4. Germline CDR1 is MNHNS and CDR2 is SASEGT. CDR3 in amino acids: CASRKTGYQPQHF. The CDR3 DNA is TGTGCCAGCAGGAAGACAGGGTATCAGCCCCAGCATTTT.

This clonotype was recorded a few times. The chain carries TRBV18 and TRBJ2-2, with no clear D. Germline V gene lookup returns CDR1 KGHSH and CDR2 LQKENI. The CDR3 covers 13 residues. The V gene lost 3 bases and the J gene lost 0 bases, with 2 bases spanning the gap. The CDR3 nucleotides read TGTGCCAGCTCACCTTCGAACACCGGGGAGCTGTTTTTT. This encodes CASSPSNTGELFF.

This clonotype was observed a few times. This rearrangement joins TRBV5-5 to TRBJ2-3; D possibly matches TRBD1 or TRBD2 (5 bases each). The ends were cut back, 2 bases at V and 2 bases at J, with 18 bases in the middle. The CDR3 has 17 residues. Germline lookup yields CDR1 SGHKS and CDR2 YYEKEE (reference sequence). The CDR3 DNA reads as TGTGCCAGCAGCTTCCGACCCCTGACAGCGGCCACAGATACGCAGTATTTT. This sequence encodes CASSFRPLTAATDTQYF.

This clonotype has just a few counts. This rearrangement joins TRBV5-4 to TRBJ2-5, with 10 bases matching TRBD1. The V and J ends lost 4 bases and 5 bases, in that order; junction bases with no gene match: 5. Germline values: CDR1 SGHNT, CDR2 YYREEE (reference sequence). The CDR3 spans 14 residues. This chain's CDR3 is CASSRQGAGETQYF. For the CDR3, the DNA is TGTGCCAGCAGCCGACAGGGGGCGGGGGAGACCCAGTACTTC.

The chain joins TRBV7-2 to TRBJ1-5; D perhaps matches TRBD1 (5 bases). Trimming left V 5 bases short and J 6 bases short, with 14 bases between. This CDR3 is built from 14 residues. Germline CDR1 and CDR2: SGHTA and FQGNSA. The CDR3 sequence: CASSLTEVGQPQHF. The CDR3 region has the DNA TGTGCCAGCAGCCTGACAGAAGTCGGTCAGCCCCAGCATTTT.

This clonotype was observed a handful of times. The rearrangement uses TRBV5-1 and TRBJ2-1; D might be TRBD1 (6 bases). The CDR3 sequence is 16 residues long. Trimming stripped 3 bases from V and 6 bases from J, with 19 bases between. In germline, CDR1 is SGHRS, CDR2 YFSETQ. CDR3 sequence (DNA): TGCGCCAGCAGCTGGGGGACAAACAGGCCCACCAATGAGCAGTTCTTC. Translated, it gives CASSWGTNRPTNEQFF.

This clonotype was counted only a few times. The genes are TRBV5-6 and TRBJ1-2, with D perhaps matching TRBD1 (6 bases). Trimming removed 0 bases at V and 4 bases at J, with 10 bases between. The CDR3 runs to 14 residues. From germline, CDR1 is SGHDT and CDR2 YYEEEE. The CDR3 sequence: CASSLAQGLYGYTF. CDR3 coding DNA: TGTGCCAGCAGCTTGGCACAGGGCCTCTATGGCTACACCTTC.

This chain links TRBV6-2 or TRBV6-3 with TRBJ2-5; TRBD1 matches 7 bases. CDR1 and CDR2 from the germline V gene are MNHEY and SVGEGT. J was trimmed by 5 bases and V by 7 bases; bases with no gene match: 16. This CDR3 contains 16 residues. CDR3 loop: CASTSPPRGPWETQYF. The CDR3 DNA follows: TGTGCCAGCACCTCGCCCCCGAGGGGGCCTTGGGAGACCCAGTACTTC.

This clonotype was observed a few times. This chain uses TRBV9 with TRBJ1-2, with D uncertain. The CDR3 is 12 amino acids. V dropped 4 bases and J dropped 5 bases, with 9 bases sitting between them. Germline V gene sequence: CDR1 SGDLS, CDR2 YYNGEE. The CDR3 is CASSMPGYGYTF. The CDR3 DNA is TGTGCCAGCAGCATGCCCGGGTATGGCTACACCTTC.

This chain uses TRBV7-2 with TRBJ1-6; 7 nucleotides align to TRBD1. The CDR3 runs 16 residues. The germline CDR1 and CDR2 sequences are SGHTA and FQGNSA. J gave up 9 bases and V 4 bases, and 12 bases lay outside the gene matches. CDR3 nucleotide sequence: TGTGCCAGCAGCTCCCTGACAGGGACAATTCTTTCACCCCTCCACTTT. This gives the protein CASSSLTGTILSPLHF.

V gene TRBV7-9 combines with J gene TRBJ1-1, with unresolved D. The CDR3 loop spans 13 amino acids. Per germline, CDR1 SEHNR and CDR2 FQNEAQ (reference sequence). V was shortened by 2 bases and J by 7 bases, with 11 bases between the two germline ends. The CDR3 loop reads CASSLKIRSEAFF. The CDR3 DNA reads TGTGCCAGCAGCTTAAAGATTAGGAGTGAAGCTTTCTTT.

This clonotype was recorded at least ten times. The V and J genes are TRBV6-4 and TRBJ2-1, with 8 bases aligning to TRBD2. The CDR3 runs to 13 residues. V was clipped by 5 bases and J by 5 bases; unmatched bases: 2. The V gene's germline CDR1 is MRHNA and CDR2 SNTAGT. As DNA, the CDR3 is TGTGCCAGCAGTCCGACTAGCGACAATGAGCAGTTCTTC. It translates to CASSPTSDNEQFF.

In its sample, this clonotype was seen a few times. The chain has TRBV7-9 and TRBJ2-5; 7 bases line up with TRBD1. Germline assignment: CDR1 SEHNR and CDR2 FQNEAQ (reference sequence). The CDR3 extends over 16 amino acids. V lost 1 base and J lost 9; bases outside the gene matches: 14. CDR3 nucleotide sequence: TGTGCCAGCAGCTTAGACCAGGGGGTGACTTCAGCAGCCCAGTACTTC. Its protein is CASSLDQGVTSAAQYF. The whole variable domain, filled in from reference TRBV7-9 and TRBJ2-5, reads DTGVSQNPRHKITKRGQNVTFRCDPISEHNRLYWYRQTLGQGPEFLTYFQNEAQLEKSRLLSDRFSAERPKGSFSTLEIQRTEQGDSAMYLCASSLDQGVTSAAQYFGPGTRLLVL.

This clonotype occurred a few times. V and J are TRBV27 and TRBJ1-6; D is unclear. Germline loops: CDR1 MNHEY, CDR2 SMNVEV (reference sequence). The CDR3 sequence is 12 residues long. The V end lost 6 bases, the J end lost 9 bases, and 9 bases lay between the germline ends. In DNA form, the CDR3 reads TGTGCCAGCAGCCGTGAGGGTTCACCCCTCCACTTT. Its protein product is CASSREGSPLHF.